This T cell receptor (beta chain) was identified during a study of early T cells in non-severe SARS-CoV-2 infection. V gave up 4 bases and J gave up 2 bases; unmatched junction bases: 17. Germline-derived CDR1 and CDR2 are DFQATT and SNEGSKA (reference sequence). This CDR3 contains 18 residues. As regards this clonotype: Its antigen is not identified.

Study conclusions and caveats: VDJdb-based annotation leaned toward anti-spike CD8 responses and missed private and CD4 specificities.

Individual cDNA molecules were tagged with unique molecular identifiers. MiXCR was run by TCRdb on the 5' RACE reads, yielding one entry per CDR3 protein. The sample records under 140,000 distinct CDR3 sequences, about 12% being singletons. This specimen was whole blood, taken at baseline. The clonotype was recovered from an adult who was a healthcare worker with PCR-confirmed SARS-CoV-2 infection or an uninfected control (not recorded which). The chain combines TRBV20-1 with TRBJ2-3, with 8 bases that match TRBD2. The CDR3 coding sequence is TGCAGTGCTATAGACGAGCGGGGGCGACCCCTCTTCACAGATACGCAGTATTTT. Amino acids: CSAIDERGRPLFTDTQYF.